This TCR beta chain comes out of a study of OX40 agonist ivuxolimab in advanced cancers. Study-wide context: Ivuxolimab was a fully human IgG2 agonistic monoclonal antibody targeting the costimulatory receptor OX40 (CD134). Partial responses occurred in three dose-escalation patients: two with cutaneous melanoma and one with hepatocellular carcinoma. In the dose-escalation cohort, more than 75% of patients were male, and the mean age was approximately 60 years, with a range of about 23 to 85. Intravenous ivuxolimab was administered to patients every 2 weeks at six dose levels: 0.01, 0.1, 0.3, 1.5, 3 and 10 mg/kg. Of the approximately 53 patients in dose escalation, about 20 had hepatocellular carcinoma, some 15 had melanoma, 9 had renal cell carcinoma and 9 had head and neck cancer. Patients were allowed to have had prior anti-PD-1, anti-PD-L1 or anti-CTLA-4 therapy, and approximately 40% of the dose-escalation patients had been treated with checkpoint inhibitors. The paper describes the monotherapy dose-escalation part (N = 52 patients) of the phase I trial of ivuxolimab. Peripheral TCRbeta sequencing was intended to test whether TCR sequence diversity was altered and clonal T-cell expansion was caused by ivuxolimab.

The trial excluded patients who had a history of autoimmune disease or who were on systemic immunosuppression. In every dose cohort, peripheral blood was drawn for TCR sequencing at baseline, cycle 4 day 1, and cycle 7 day 1. Samples came from an open-label, multicenter, first-in-human phase I dose-escalation trial of ivuxolimab. Adults with locally advanced or metastatic melanoma, renal cell carcinoma, hepatocellular carcinoma or head and neck squamous cell carcinoma were enrolled in the trial. Before TCR sequencing, CD4+ and CD8+ T cells were separately sorted from peripheral blood. Comment on this clone: Its recognized antigen is unknown. Per-base quality was not reported, and no clone a single base away is much larger than it.

Results the study describes overall, beyond this receptor: Low levels of normalized T-cell clonal expansion were also seen in some nonresponding patients. In the 0.1-3.0 mg/kg groups, partial responders were among the patients with the lowest normalized peripheral clonal expansion, particularly in CD8+ T cells. At doses from 0.1 to 3.0 mg/kg, clonal expansion was seen in both CD4+ and CD8+ blood T cells between baseline and week 6. The antigen specificity of the peripheral T cells that underwent clonal expansion was not determined. After ivuxolimab, CD8+ T cells had more expanded clones than CD4+ T cells on average.

The V end loses 4 bases and the J end loses 5 bases, and a stretch of 19 bases separates them. The CDR3 contains 15 residues, cysteine and phenylalanine counted. The entry retains the CDR3 DNA only, 45 bases that are in frame from base 1. CDR1 and CDR2, per the germline V gene, are SGHRS and YFSETQ. For sequencing of the TCRbeta CDR3 region, genomic DNA was extracted from the sorted cells. The immunoSEQ Assay was used for sequencing of TCRbeta CDR3 regions. The clones in this table, taken by TCRdb from immuneACCESS, are in-frame only. Not every clone is retained; where verified, under half of the shortfall comes from an unresolved V gene, and the cause of the rest is unknown. Counted in this sample were 90,000 or so clones; 92% of them appeared once. Clones ranked in the top ten supply 3.4% of the sample.

Material: CD4+ or CD8+ T cells sorted from blood, obtained in a trial of the OX40 agonist ivuxolimab. The clonotype was recovered from an adult with an advanced solid tumor such as melanoma, head and neck, liver or kidney cancer. The sequence is built from TRBV5-1 and TRBJ2-7; the D gene assignment is ambiguous. The CDR3 protein: CASSLGPPYRDEQYF. Here is the DNA: TGCGCCAGCAGCCTGGGCCCCCCTTATCGGGACGAGCAGTACTTC. Full variable domain (CDR3 extended with the reference TRBV5-1 and TRBJ2-7 proteins): KAGVTQTPRYLIKTRGQQVTLSCSPISGHRSVSWYQQTPGQGLQFLFEYFSETQRNKGNFPGRFSGRQFSNSRSEMNVSTLELGDSALYLCASSLGPPYRDEQYFGPGTRLTVT.